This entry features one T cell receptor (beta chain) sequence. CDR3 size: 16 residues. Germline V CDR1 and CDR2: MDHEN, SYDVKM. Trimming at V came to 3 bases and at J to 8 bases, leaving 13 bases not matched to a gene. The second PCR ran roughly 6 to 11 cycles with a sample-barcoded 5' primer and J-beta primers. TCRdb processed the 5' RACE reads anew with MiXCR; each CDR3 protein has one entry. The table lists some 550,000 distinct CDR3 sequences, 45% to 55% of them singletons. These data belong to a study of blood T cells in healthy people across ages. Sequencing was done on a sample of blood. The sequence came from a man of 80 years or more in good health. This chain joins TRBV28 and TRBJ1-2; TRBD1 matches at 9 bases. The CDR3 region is CASSFPDRGPNGGYTF. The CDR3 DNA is TGTGCCAGCAGTTTTCCGGACAGGGGACCTAACGGGGGCTACACCTTC.